This is a list of T cell receptor beta chains from one sample in a study of blood T cells in healthy people across ages. TCRdb processed the 5' RACE reads anew with MiXCR; each CDR3 protein has one entry. The sample yields 540,000 or so distinct CDR3 sequences, 24% seen once. These data were likewise used in another study, on T cells of mothers and their children.

The sequencing sample was made of blood. All receptors come from a boy younger than 18 in good health. The CDR3 runs from the conserved cysteine through the conserved F or W. A D gene is named only where the DNA matches it firmly. Not all rows give a size; the values are once, few, many and, for expanded clones, a class.

d_call clone_size j_call v_call cdr3_aa cdr3_nt
. few TRBJ1-4 TRBV27 CASSESPGLRGGDEKLFF TGTGCCAGCAGTGAAAGTCCGGGCCTCAGGGGAGGGGATGAAAAACTGTTTTTT
TRBD1 . TRBJ1-2 TRBV6-5 CASSPGQVRYGYTF TGTGCCAGCAGCCCTGGACAGGTCCGCTATGGCTACACCTTC
. . TRBJ2-7 TRBV24-1 CATSDLYQGPNYEQYF TGTGCCACCAGTGATTTGTATCAGGGTCCCAACTACGAGCAGTACTTC
. once TRBJ1-4 TRBV25-1 CASSEFVGVEEKLFF TGTGCCAGCAGTGAGTTTGTAGGGGTCGAAGAAAAACTGTTTTTT
. . TRBJ2-1 TRBV14 CASSLQASSYNEQFF TGTGCCAGCAGCCTTCAGGCTAGCTCCTACAATGAGCAGTTCTTC
. once TRBJ2-3 TRBV29-1 CSVVPGSSTDTQYF TGCAGCGTTGTACCTGGATCTAGCACAGATACGCAGTATTTT
. . TRBJ2-1 TRBV10-2 CASSEYGGGHYNEQFF TGCGCCAGCAGTGAGTACGGCGGGGGCCACTACAATGAGCAGTTCTTC
. few TRBJ1-4 TRBV6-1 CASRTGQGSEKLFF TGTGCCAGCAGGACCGGCCAGGGAAGCGAAAAACTGTTTTTT
. . TRBJ2-3 TRBV7-3 CASSLGWDITDTQYF TGTGCCAGCAGCTTAGGGTGGGACATTACAGATACGCAGTATTTT
. few TRBJ2-7 TRBV7-8 CASSLTHREREQYF TGTGCCAGCAGCTTAACCCACCGGGAGCGCGAGCAGTACTTC
. . TRBJ1-4 TRBV20-1 CSARPPRANEKLFF TGCAGTGCTAGACCACCCCGGGCTAATGAAAAACTGTTTTTT
TRBD2 many TRBJ2-7 TRBV5-6 CASSETSGGSYEQYF TGTGCCAGCAGCGAAACTAGCGGGGGCTCCTACGAGCAGTACTTC
TRBD1 few TRBJ2-1 TRBV7-2 CASSPRDRGFVEQFF TGTGCCAGCAGCCCCCGGGACAGGGGATTCGTTGAGCAGTTCTTC
. few TRBJ1-4 TRBV7-9 CASSLAETTNEKLFF TGTGCCAGCAGCTTAGCTGAGACGACTAATGAAAAACTGTTTTTT
TRBD1 . TRBJ1-6 TRBV20-1 CSAGQGARNSPLHF TGCAGTGCGGGACAGGGGGCGCGAAATTCACCCCTCCACTTT
. few TRBJ2-2 TRBV6-5 CASTTGDSHTGELFF TGTGCCAGCACCACGGGGGACTCCCACACCGGGGAGCTGTTTTTT
TRBD1 . TRBJ2-1 TRBV7-6 CASSRDSGNYNEQFF TGTGCCAGCAGCCGGGACAGTGGAAACTACAATGAGCAGTTCTTC
TRBD1 . TRBJ1-2 TRBV7-9 CASSFGLPRDRGSYGYTF TGTGCCAGCAGTTTCGGCCTGCCGAGGGACAGGGGAAGCTATGGCTACACCTTC
. . TRBJ1-1 TRBV4-1 CASSQDSYGTEAFF TGCGCCAGCAGCCAGGACTCATATGGCACTGAAGCTTTCTTT
. few TRBJ2-1 TRBV7-2 CASSPRTVNSYNEQFF TGTGCCAGCAGCCCACGGACTGTAAACTCCTACAATGAGCAGTTCTTC
TRBD1 . TRBJ1-5 TRBV6-5 CASRPGTGSNQPQHF TGTGCCAGCAGGCCCGGGACAGGTAGCAATCAGCCCCAGCATTTT
. . TRBJ2-2 TRBV6-1 CASIPTVDGRNTGELFF TGTGCCAGCATCCCTACCGTGGATGGCCGGAACACCGGGGAGCTGTTTTTT